Detailed here is one TCR beta chain. Its antigen is not identified. This entry is derived from a study of early T cells in non-severe SARS-CoV-2 infection. Study-wide context: Bulk RNA taken from unsorted whole blood was sequenced, leaving chains unpaired. Study-level results: Matching with VDJdb favored anti-spike CD8 responses (missing private and CD4 specificities).

The germline CDR1 and CDR2 sequences are SEHNR and FQNEAQ (reference sequence). This CDR3 is built from 13 residues. V gave up 5 bases and J gave up 3 bases, with 11 bases separating them. Unique molecular identifiers (one per individual cDNA molecule) were attached. Each CDR3 protein gets one entry after TCRdb re-called the 5' RACE reads with MiXCR. The sample holds around 55,000 distinct CDR3 sequences, about 15% seen once. This receptor was obtained from an adult who was a healthcare worker with PCR-confirmed SARS-CoV-2 infection or an uninfected control (not recorded which). The sample consisted of whole blood, taken at baseline. This rearrangement joins TRBV7-9 to TRBJ2-7, with D possibly being TRBD1 or TRBD2 (6 bases each). CDR3: CASSLGGFYEQYF. DNA for the CDR3: TGTGCCAGCAGCCTAGGGGGGTTCTACGAGCAGTACTTC.